This T cell receptor beta chain was retrieved from a study of cytomegalovirus exposure and HLA in healthy donors. Per the germline V gene, CDR1 is SEHNR and CDR2 is FQNEAQ (reference sequence). The CDR3 has 16 amino acids. V was pared by 4 bases and J by 6 bases, with 19 bases between. The sample holds a few counts of this clone. It was with 60 Vbeta and 13 Jbeta primers that the PCR ran. Clones were read by immunoSEQ multiplex PCR, and TCRdb kept only the in-frame ones, dropping some. Among approximately 210,000 clones, over 70% were seen once, and the ten largest hold roughly 1.3%. The chain is built from TRBV7-9 and TRBJ1-5; maybe TRBD1 (5 bases). This TCR was sampled from a man aged 25 to 40 in good health and CMV-seronegative. The sample consisted of PBMCs. The CDR3 loop reads CASSSSFQGVIQPQHF. In DNA form, the CDR3 reads TGTGCCAGCAGCTCCTCCTTCCAAGGGGTGATTCAGCCCCAGCATTTT.